This T cell receptor (beta chain) comes out of a study of response to subunit inactivated influenza vaccine. Regarding this clonotype: What it binds is not known.

Findings and limits, study-wide: Authors suggested that a seasonal influenza vaccination recruits few new T cells each time.

Germline V gene sequence: CDR1 SEHNR, CDR2 FQNEAQ (reference sequence). Trimming cost V 5 bases and J 10 bases, with 12 bases left between them. The CDR3 runs 12 residues. TCRdb analysed the RT-PCR reads with MiXCR anew, one entry per CDR3 protein. The table lists 150,000 to 200,000 distinct CDR3 sequences, about 11% of them singletons. This clonotype originated in a man between 50 and 70 years old who received an inactivated influenza vaccine. The V and J genes are TRBV7-9 and TRBJ2-1; D tentatively fits TRBD1 or TRBD2 (5 bases each). The sample here was CD8+ T cells sorted from PBMCs, taken about 23 months after vaccination. CDR3 sequence (DNA): TGTGCCAGCAGCAGAGGATGGGACGAGCAGTTCTTC. Encoded protein: CASSRGWDEQFF. The full variable domain, in which reference TRBV7-9 and TRBJ2-1 provide the parts outside the CDR3, is DTGVSQNPRHKITKRGQNVTFRCDPISEHNRLYWYRQTLGQGPEFLTYFQNEAQLEKSRLLSDRFSAERPKGSFSTLEIQRTEQGDSAMYLCASSRGWDEQFFGPGTRLTVL.